A selection of T cell receptor beta chains follows, all from one sample in a study of beta chain features in type 1 diabetes. Using immunoSEQ multiplex PCR, the repertoire was profiled, and TCRdb retains in-frame clones only, with some absent. This table has a few hundred thousand clones, about 15% appearing once. Material for sequencing was naive CD4+ T cells from blood. These receptors were obtained from a young man with type 1 diabetes. Each CDR3 is given with its conserved first and last residue. The D gene is left open where the match is weak. Expanded clones get a size class; other rows say once, few or many, or leave the size out.

size,V,D,J,DNA,CDR3
.,TRBV19,.,TRBJ1-2,TGTGCCAGTAGTGGAGACGGCGGCTACACCTTC,CASSGDGGYTF
.,TRBV7-9,TRBD2,TRBJ2-6,TGTGCCAGCAGCCCCCCTAGCGGGGGGTATAACGCCAACGTCCTGACTTTC,CASSPPSGGYNANVLTF
.,TRBV5-1,TRBD1,TRBJ2-3,TGCGCCAGCAGCCCCGGACAGGGACCGCAGTATTTT,CASSPGQGPQYF
.,TRBV7-2,TRBD2,TRBJ2-1,TGTGCCAGCAGCCTGGGACTAGCGTACAATGAGCAGTTCTTC,CASSLGLAYNEQFF
.,TRBV5-1,.,TRBJ2-5,TGCGCCAGCAGCTTGGATCCGAGAGTCGGGGAGACCCAGTACTTC,CASSLDPRVGETQYF
few,TRBV30,.,TRBJ1-2,TGTGCCTGGAAAGGTCTGGGGGGATATGGCTACACCTTC,CAWKGLGGYGYTF
few,TRBV6-5,.,TRBJ1-5,TGTGCCACCGCATTAACCGGGGTCAATCAGCCCCAGCATTTT,CATALTGVNQPQHF
few,TRBV6-6,.,TRBJ2-7,TGTGCCAGCAGGGGTCGGGGGATCTACGAGCAGTACTTC,CASRGRGIYEQYF
.,TRBV15,.,TRBJ1-5,TGTGCCACCAGCAGAGATCAGTCGGACACTAATCAGCCCCAGCATTTT,CATSRDQSDTNQPQHF
few,TRBV30,TRBD1,TRBJ2-7,TGTGCCTGGAAGGGGGCAGGGGGCTCCGAGCAGTACTTC,CAWKGAGGSEQYF
few,TRBV9,.,TRBJ2-1,TGTGCCAGCAGCGTAGAGGCTAGGTCAAATGAGCAGTTCTTC,CASSVEARSNEQFF
few,TRBV11-2,.,TRBJ1-5,TGTGCCAGCAGCTTTAGGGGTAATCAGCCCCAGCATTTT,CASSFRGNQPQHF
few,TRBV19,.,TRBJ2-1,TGTGCCAGTAGTATGACTCGGCAGTCCCATGAGCAGTTCTTC,CASSMTRQSHEQFF
.,TRBV29-1,TRBD1,TRBJ2-2,TGCAGCGCAAAGAGGACAGGGGTTACCGGGGAGCTGTTTTTT,CSAKRTGVTGELFF
.,TRBV28,.,TRBJ1-5,TGTGCCAGCAGCCGGTTGAGCAATCAGCCCCAGCATTTT,CASSRLSNQPQHF